The T cell receptor beta chain described here comes from a study of blood T cell repertoires in COVID-19. Sequencing used immunoSEQ multiplex PCR; TCRdb keeps in-frame clones, though not all of them. The top ten hold approximately 2.7% of the sample, which has 130,000 to 150,000 clones, about 85% seen once. This TCR derives from a woman aged 40 to 50 with active or convalescent COVID-19. Sequenced input: peripheral blood.

CDR3: CASSQIQGASGNTIYF. The CDR3 DNA sequence: TGTGCCAGCAGCCAGATCCAGGGGGCATCTGGAAACACCATATATTTT. The J gene is TRBJ1-3, the V gene TRBV3-1 (or the pseudogene TRBV3-2), with 8 nucleotides matching TRBD1. The CDR3 spans 16 residues. J gave up 1 base and V 3 bases, and 5 bases lay outside the gene matches. The germline V gene has CDR1 LGHDT and CDR2 YNNKEL (reference sequence).